This TCR beta chain was recovered during a study of T cells in Graves' hyperthyroidism and ophthalmopathy. About the study: Peripheral blood collection took place at initial diagnosis, before any treatment.

Trimming pared 3 bases from V and 3 bases from J, leaving 8 bases between. The CDR3 covers 14 residues. The germline CDR1 and CDR2 sequences are SGHVS and FQNEAQ. The sample holds many counts of this clonotype. Amplified regions were TCR beta CDR3 sequences from RNA transcripts. Carried out on the TCR CDR3, a first-round RT-PCR used the HTBI primer set. MiXCR was run by TCRdb on the multiplex PCR reads, yielding one entry per CDR3 protein. The table shows fewer than 300,000 distinct CDR3 sequences, with less than 30% occurring only once. The chain recombines TRBV7-8 with TRBJ2-2, with TRBD1 as a possible D gene (5 bases). The receptor was derived from a middle-aged man with Graves' hyperthyroidism that later progressed to Graves' ophthalmopathy. Specimen: blood. This chain's CDR3 is CASSFPGYTGELFF. In DNA, the CDR3 is TGTGCCAGCAGCTTCCCAGGGTACACCGGGGAGCTGTTTTTT.